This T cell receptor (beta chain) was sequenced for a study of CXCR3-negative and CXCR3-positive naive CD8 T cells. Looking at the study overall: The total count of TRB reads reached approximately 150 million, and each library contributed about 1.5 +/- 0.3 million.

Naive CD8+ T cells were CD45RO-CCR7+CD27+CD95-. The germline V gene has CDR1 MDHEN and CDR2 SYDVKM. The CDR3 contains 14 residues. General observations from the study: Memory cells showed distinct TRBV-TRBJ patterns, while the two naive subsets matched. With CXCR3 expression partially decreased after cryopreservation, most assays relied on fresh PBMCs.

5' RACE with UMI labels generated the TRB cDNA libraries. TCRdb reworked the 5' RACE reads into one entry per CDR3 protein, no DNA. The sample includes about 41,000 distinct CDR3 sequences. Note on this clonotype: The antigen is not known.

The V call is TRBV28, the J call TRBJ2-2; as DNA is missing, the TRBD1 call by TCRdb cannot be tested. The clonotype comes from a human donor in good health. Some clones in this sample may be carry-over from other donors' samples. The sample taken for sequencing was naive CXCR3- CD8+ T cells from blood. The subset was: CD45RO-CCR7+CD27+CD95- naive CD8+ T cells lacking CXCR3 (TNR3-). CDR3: CASYDRGSTGELFF.